The 23 T cell receptor beta chains below all came from one sample that was sequenced in a study of regulatory T cells in long-lasting Graves disease. Time point given: persistent/refractory GD, antithyroid drugs over 5 years with positive TRAb. PBMCs were the source of the RNA used for TCR sequencing. HTBI primers from iRepertoire and Arm-PCR of CDR3 regions yielded the TCR beta libraries. MiXCR, applied by TCRdb to the multiplex PCR reads, yields one record per CDR3 protein. The sample holds more than 300,000 distinct CDR3 sequences, roughly 23% seen once. The input for sequencing was peripheral blood mononuclear cells (PBMCs), taken when the disease was refractory, from a patient treated with antithyroid drugs. These receptor sequences come from a woman aged 40-49 years with Graves disease.

This clonotype was seen at least ten times. The V and J genes are TRBV7-2 and TRBJ2-7, with D possibly TRBD2 on 6 matching bases. CDR3 length: 15 amino acids. Germline loops: CDR1 SGHTA, CDR2 FQGNSA. V was shortened by 6 bases and J by 4 bases, with 19 bases between the two germline ends. The chain's CDR3 is CASRNVGGTRYEQYF. The CDR3 nucleotides are TGTGCCAGCAGAAACGTCGGCGGGACGAGGTACGAGCAGTACTTC.

This chain uses TRBV11-2 with TRBJ1-2; a weak D match, TRBD1 (6 bases). The CDR3 totals 12 residues. The germline CDR1 and CDR2 sequences are SGHAT and FQNNGV. Trimming pared 4 bases from V and 4 bases from J, leaving 7 bases between. The CDR3 loop is CASSSGAYGYTF. The CDR3 DNA reads TGTGCCAGCAGCTCGGGGGCCTATGGCTACACCTTC.

The chain joins TRBV28 to TRBJ1-1, with D possibly being TRBD1 (6 bases). Looked up from germline, CDR1 is MDHEN and CDR2 is SYDVKM. This CDR3 has 13 residues. The V and J ends lost 6 bases and 3 bases respectively, with 11 bases between them. The CDR3 DNA is TGTGCCAGCAGCCAGGGGTGGCACACTGAAGCTTTCTTT. Protein sequence: CASSQGWHTEAFF.

This clonotype has a count of ten or more. This rearrangement joins TRBV6-1 to TRBJ1-4; the D gene is possibly TRBD1 (5 bases). The length of the CDR3 is 14 residues. The V and J ends lost 4 bases and 5 bases respectively, with 11 bases between them. In germline, CDR1 is MNHNS, CDR2 SASEGT. The CDR3 sequence is CASSGTRKNEKLFF. The CDR3 DNA sequence: TGTGCCAGCAGTGGGACAAGGAAGAATGAAAAACTGTTTTTT.

About this clonotype itself: A read error may account for a junction end that differs from germline. V usage is TRBV10-3 and J usage is TRBJ2-1, with D possibly TRBD2 on 5 matching bases. The CDR3 is made up of 13 amino acids. Germline CDR1 and CDR2: ENHRY and SYGVKD. CDR3 loop: CASSEGNYNEQFF. Here the CDR3 DNA reads TGTGCCAGCAGTGAGGGCAACTACAATGAGCAGTTCTTC.

Comment on this clonotype: The junction differs from germline at one of its ends, possibly a read error. The rearrangement joins TRBV18 to TRBJ2-7; D is unclear. Germline assignment: CDR1 KGHSH and CDR2 LQKENI. There are 13 residues in the CDR3. Here the CDR3 DNA reads TGTGCCAGCTCACCACCGACCGCCTACGAGCAATACTTC. Translation gives CASSPPTAYEQYF. The variable domain in full, completed from reference TRBV18 and TRBJ2-7, reads NAGVMQNPRHLVRRRGQEARLRCSPMKGHSHVYWYRQLPEEGLKFMVYLQKENIIDESGMPKERFSAEFPKEGPSILRIQQVVRGDSAAYFCASSPPTAYEQYFGPGTRLTVT.

Comment on this clonotype: A much larger clone lies one base from this, so it may be a read error. The chain is built from TRBV27 and TRBJ1-1; tentatively, D is TRBD1 (5 bases). Germline CDR1 reads MNHEY; CDR2 reads SMNVEV (reference sequence). The CDR3 runs 15 residues. CDR3 DNA sequence: TGTGCCAGCAGTCCCCGAGGAGGGACGAACGCTGAAGCTTTCTTT. Translating gives CASSPRGGTNAEAFF.

This clonotype has a handful of counts. V usage is TRBV11-2 and J usage is TRBJ2-3; D remains ambiguous. V lost 5 bases and J 2 bases, leaving 14 bases between the germline ends. This CDR3 is built from 15 residues. Germline V CDR1 and CDR2: SGHAT, FQNNGV. CDR3 bases: TGTGCCAGCAGCCCCCTCGGCGCAGCCACAGATACGCAGTATTTT. The encoded protein is CASSPLGAATDTQYF.

In its sample, this clonotype was seen a few times. The CDR3 sequence: CASSLGERGYEQYF. As DNA, the CDR3 is TGCGCCAGCAGCTTGGGGGAGCGTGGCTACGAGCAGTACTTC. The rearrangement joins TRBV5-1 to TRBJ2-7; perhaps TRBD2 as D (5 bases). CDR1 is SGHRS and CDR2 is YFSETQ in the germline V gene. The germline V and J ends were trimmed by 0 bases and 3 bases, with 10 bases remaining between them. The CDR3 has 14 amino acids. The full variable domain, its missing parts supplied by reference TRBV5-1 and TRBJ2-7, is KAGVTQTPRYLIKTRGQQVTLSCSPISGHRSVSWYQQTPGQGLQFLFEYFSETQRNKGNFPGRFSGRQFSNSRSEMNVSTLELGDSALYLCASSLGERGYEQYFGPGTRLTVT.

V and J are TRBV27 and TRBJ2-1; 10 bases are a match to TRBD2. CDR3 length: 16 amino acids. Trimming at V came to 5 bases and at J to 6 bases, leaving 10 bases not matched to a gene. Looked up from germline, CDR1 is MNHEY and CDR2 is SMNVEV (reference sequence). The CDR3 coding sequence is TGTGCCAGCAGTCCTCTAGCGGGAGTAATTGTCAATGAGCAGTTCTTC. Amino acid sequence: CASSPLAGVIVNEQFF.

This clonotype has at least ten counts. The rearrangement uses TRBV20-1 and TRBJ1-6; D is ambiguous. This CDR3 region has 12 residues. V was pared by 3 bases and J by 10 bases, with 10 bases between. Germline V gives CDR1 DFQATT, CDR2 SNEGSKA (reference sequence). The CDR3 loop is CSASPLGSPLHF. The CDR3 nucleotides read TGCAGTGCTAGTCCGCTGGGCTCACCCCTCCACTTT.

In the case of this clonotype: A much bigger clone sits one base away, suggesting this may be a read error. The J gene is TRBJ2-2, the V gene TRBV28; 7 nucleotides align to TRBD1. The germline gives CDR1 MDHEN, CDR2 SYDVKM. V lost 6 bases, J lost 6 bases, and 10 bases stayed unmatched. CDR3 length: 15 residues. DNA for the CDR3: TGTGCCAGCAGCCCAGACAGGGCACGGGCCGGGGAGCTGTTTTTT. Translated: CASSPDRARAGELFF.

In its sample, this clonotype was seen many times. This chain uses TRBV25-1 with TRBJ2-5; D gene uncertain. This CDR3 comprises 13 residues. Germline CDR1 reads MGHDK; CDR2 reads SYGVNS. Trimming pared 3 bases from V and 1 base from J, leaving 6 bases between. The CDR3 nucleotides are TGTGCCAGCAGTGAGCACCTCCAAGAGACCCAGTACTTC. Its protein product is CASSEHLQETQYF.

This clonotype appeared many times. This chain links TRBV6-1 with TRBJ1-5; D unclear. Germline V gene data show CDR1 as MNHNS and CDR2 as SASEGT. V was shortened by 1 base and J by 3 bases, with 7 bases between the two germline ends. The length of the CDR3 is 14 residues. CDR3 bases: TGTGCCAGCAGTGAAGGGGGTTTCAATCAGCCCCAGCATTTT. Translating it yields CASSEGGFNQPQHF.

This clonotype has only a few counts. The CDR3 protein is CASSPQLASFDRETQYF. The CDR3 DNA follows: TGTGCCAGCAGCCCCCAACTAGCGTCCTTTGATCGAGAGACCCAGTACTTC. This chain links TRBV7-9 with TRBJ2-5, with TRBD2 matching 7 bases. Germline assignment: CDR1 SEHNR and CDR2 FQNEAQ (reference sequence). V shed 5 bases, J shed 4 bases, and the junction held 16 bases outside the gene matches. This CDR3 region has 17 residues. Full variable domain (remainder filled in from reference TRBV7-9 and TRBJ2-5): DTGVSQNPRHKITKRGQNVTFRCDPISEHNRLYWYRQTLGQGPEFLTYFQNEAQLEKSRLLSDRFSAERPKGSFSTLEIQRTEQGDSAMYLCASSPQLASFDRETQYFGPGTRLLVL.

The V gene is TRBV27, the J gene TRBJ2-5; 13 bases map to TRBD2. The ends lost 5 bases at V and 4 bases at J; junction bases unmatched: 10. The CDR3 runs to 17 residues. CDR1 MNHEY and CDR2 SMNVEV come from the germline V gene (reference sequence). Here the CDR3 DNA reads TGTGCCAGCAGTCGAAGGACTAGCGGGAGAGGTATAGAGACCCAGTACTTC. Translating gives CASSRRTSGRGIETQYF.

This clonotype was detected only a few times. The V call is TRBV5-1, the J call TRBJ1-4; D possibly corresponds to TRBD1 (6 bases). CDR3 length equals 16 residues. Germline V gives CDR1 SGHRS, CDR2 YFSETQ. Between the trimmed V and J ends, which lost 0 bases and 6 bases, there was a span of 15 bases. The CDR3 loop reads CASSLVSGRGYEKLFF. The CDR3 region has the DNA TGCGCCAGCAGCTTGGTCTCAGGGAGGGGGTATGAAAAACTGTTTTTT.

This clonotype showed up many times. The chain has TRBV28 and TRBJ2-7; 7 nucleotides align to TRBD2. Germline V gene lookup returns CDR1 MDHEN and CDR2 SYDVKM. This CDR3 is built from 14 residues. Trimming at V came to 6 bases and at J to 2 bases, leaving 7 bases not matched to a gene. CDR3 sequence (DNA): TGTGCCAGCAGATCCCGCGGGGGAACCTACGAGCAGTACTTC. Its translation is CASRSRGGTYEQYF.

This clonotype has a handful of counts. This rearrangement joins TRBV7-6 to TRBJ2-5; D might be TRBD1 or TRBD2, each matching 6 bases. CDR3 length: 17 amino acids. V lost 5 bases, J lost 4 bases, and 23 bases lay in between. The germline V gene has CDR1 SGHVS and CDR2 FNYEAQ. CDR3 nucleotides: TGTGCCAGCAGCCTCCGGGACACTCACCCCGGGGGAGAGACCCAGTACTTC. Amino acid sequence: CASSLRDTHPGGETQYF.

J is TRBJ2-5 and V is TRBV20-1, with 9 positions matching TRBD1. The V gene end was trimmed by 1 base and the J gene end by 9 bases; junction bases not matched to a gene: 9. The germline V gene has CDR1 DFQATT and CDR2 SNEGSKA (reference sequence). The CDR3 sequence is 14 residues long. The CDR3 DNA follows: TGCAGTGCTAGAGTGGGACAGGGTTCCCCAGCCCAGTACTTC. The encoded protein is CSARVGQGSPAQYF.

This clonotype was counted ten times or more. The chain employs TRBV28 and TRBJ2-4; 7 bases match TRBD1. The CDR3 is 17 amino acids. The germline V gene has CDR1 MDHEN and CDR2 SYDVKM. V trimming: 3 bases; J trimming: 0 bases; junction bases outside the gene matches: 8. CDR3 in amino acids: CASSLRWTGQAKNIQYF. CDR3 in DNA: TGTGCCAGCAGTTTGAGGTGGACAGGCCAAGCCAAAAACATTCAGTACTTC.

This chain uses TRBV3-1 with TRBJ1-3; D not certain. CDR1 and CDR2 (germline): LGHDT, YNNKEL (reference sequence). The CDR3 totals 14 residues. V lost 4 bases and J 8 bases, leaving 15 bases between the germline ends. The CDR3 protein is CASSPAALQDTIYF. DNA of the CDR3: TGTGCCAGCAGCCCCGCGGCCCTTCAGGACACCATATATTTT.

This clonotype was seen at least ten times. As DNA, the CDR3 is TGTGCCAGCAGATTACAGGGGGCCGGGGAGCTGTTTTTT. It is translated as CASRLQGAGELFF. This chain links TRBV12-3 or TRBV12-4 with TRBJ2-2; the match to TRBD1 covers 8 bases. The CDR3 is 13 residues long. J gave up 6 bases and V 6 bases, and 3 bases lay outside the gene matches.